This TCR beta chain was profiled in a study of human T cells and chemical hapten exposure. This clonotype occurred a few times. One entry per CDR3 protein, called by TCRdb with MiXCR from the RACE reads. The table lists tens of thousands of distinct CDR3 sequences, over 9.5% of them singletons. This CDR3 comprises 15 residues. Stated time point: patch test 1, 2 weeks after DPC sensitization. This sample's treatment: therapeutic diphenylcyclopropenone sensitization with weekly scalp DPC. This TCR was sampled from a man aged 40-50 years with alopecia areata. Some clones in this sample may be carry-over from other donors' samples. The chain employs TRBV12-1 and TRBJ2-3; the DNA was not used to check the table's D call, TRBD1. TRBV12-1 counts as a pseudogene. Sequencing was performed on whole blood, taken in connection with sensitization to the hapten diphenylcyclopropenone (DPC). The CDR3 DNA follows: TGTGCCAGCAGCTTTGCTGGGACCATCACAGATACGCAGTATTTT. It yields the protein CASSFAGTITDTQYF.